A single sample gave rise to the 6 T cell receptor beta chains below, sequenced in a study of blood T cells in healthy people across ages. It was with a sample-barcoded 5' primer and a J-beta primer mix that a second PCR of roughly 6 to 11 cycles was run. TCRdb analysed the 5' RACE reads with MiXCR anew, one entry per CDR3 protein. The data contain 780,000 or so distinct CDR3 sequences, about 55% of them seen just once; the ten biggest clones take up approximately 40%. Sequenced: blood. Receptors originate from an elderly man in good health.

This clonotype was recorded a few times. The chain uses TRBV29-1 and TRBJ1-1, with D tentatively TRBD1 (6 bases). CDR1 is SQVTM, CDR2 ANQGSEA, per germline. The CDR3 runs 13 residues. V was shortened by 7 bases and J by 5 bases, with 17 bases between the two germline ends. The CDR3, as DNA: TGCAGCGCTAGGGGGAACAGGGATACTGAAGCTTTCTTT. Residues: CSARGNRDTEAFF.

The J gene is TRBJ2-7, the V gene TRBV27, with 7 bases that match TRBD1. Germline CDR1 is MNHEY and CDR2 is SMNVEV (reference sequence). Trimming took 3 bases from V and 3 from J; bases not matched to a gene: 2. The CDR3 loop spans 13 amino acids. The CDR3 sequence: CASSFAGGYEQYF. The CDR3, as DNA: TGTGCCAGCAGTTTCGCAGGGGGCTACGAGCAGTACTTC.

The chain couples TRBV15 to TRBJ2-1; D ambiguous. CDR3 size: 14 residues. Deletions cut 0 bases from V and 5 bases from J, with 8 bases between. Germline V gene lookup returns CDR1 LNHNV and CDR2 YYDKDF (reference sequence). This chain's CDR3 is CATSRDRVNNEQFF. The CDR3 region has the DNA TGTGCCACCAGCAGAGATAGGGTGAACAATGAGCAGTTCTTC.

The chain has TRBV29-1 and TRBJ2-7; the D is unclear. Germline values: CDR1 SQVTM, CDR2 ANQGSEA. This CDR3 region has 14 residues. Trimming cost V 7 bases and J 3 bases, with 19 bases left between them. The CDR3 DNA is TGCAGCGCCCTGATAGGAGTGCCAAACTACGAGCAGTACTTC. Translation: CSALIGVPNYEQYF.

This chain connects TRBV20-1 to TRBJ2-5; TRBD1 matches at 8 bases. The assigned J gene may be wrong: the sequence end matches TRBJ2-7 better. The CDR3 contains 15 residues. The V gene's germline CDR1 is DFQATT and CDR2 SNEGSKA (reference sequence). The CDR3 sequence: CSARDMRQGMDEQYF. For the CDR3, the DNA is TGCAGTGCTAGAGATATGAGACAGGGGATGGACGAGCAGTACTTC.

This clonotype turned up a few times. The V gene is TRBV27, the J gene TRBJ1-1; 8 bases are a match to TRBD1. Germline CDR1 is MNHEY and CDR2 is SMNVEV (reference sequence). With 3 bases clipped from V and 7 bases from J, the junction kept 7 bases outside the gene matches. The CDR3 totals 14 residues. The CDR3 nucleotides read TGTGCCAGCAGTTTGGACAGGGTTTTTCGTGAAGCTTTCTTT. It is translated as CASSLDRVFREAFF.